This T cell receptor (beta chain) was sequenced in a study of blood T cell repertoires in COVID-19 (dated by TCRdb to 2020 to 2021). About the investigation overall: Samples from collaborators originated in the United States, Italy and Spain and spanned both the acute and convalescent phases of COVID-19. The sample metadata nearly always contained a de-identified subject ID, COVID-19 status, age in years and sex. HLA class I and class II types, where available, came from metadata supplied by the sample provider rather than from assay-based typing. The repertoires were released in a freely available public database meant as a resource for research on the immune response to SARS-CoV-2. Samples came from the ongoing ImmuneRACE study (first 160 participants) plus 1,254 subjects from 6 global collaborators. The material from the prospective study consisted of cDNA or gDNA derived from T cells, B-cell-depleted T cells, or PBMCs. Subjects who had been exposed to COVID-19, were actively infected with it, or had recovered from it provided the deeply sampled blood TCRbeta repertoires that made up the dataset. The paper's findings and limits, for the study overall: Clinical and demographic metadata were provided uncurated, with the amount varying by source and participant.

TCRbeta CDR3 regions were amplified from genomic DNA by means of the immunoSEQ Assay, a bias-controlled multiplex PCR. In the source study's methods: The number of nucleated cells in each sample was estimated by amplification of reference gene primers within the assay. Sequence reads were collapsed and filtered to measure the absolute abundance of every unique TCRbeta CDR3 rearrangement. For each sample, productive Simpson clonality was calculated as the square root of Simpson's diversity index across productive rearrangements. TCRdb took over this immuneACCESS table, retaining in-frame rearrangements with V and J assigned. Such tables are incomplete; in checked studies, under half of the missing clones stem from an unresolved V gene, and the remainder is unexplained. That table furnishes V, J and clone size, whereas the DNA furnished D and trimming. A total of some 120,000 clones appear in this sample, around 80% of them only once. The ten largest clonotypes hold 1.9% of the sample.

With respect to this clone: Its antigen is not yet known. No qualities accompany the bases; no much larger clone lies one base away.

Taken from cysteine to phenylalanine, the CDR3 has 16 residues. Just CDR3 DNA is preserved here, 48 bases in frame from base 1. The junction shows trimming of 2 bases on V and 2 bases on J, plus 14 bases between the germline ends. As encoded in the germline V gene, CDR1 is SGHRS while CDR2 is YFSETQ. Collaborating institutions collected whole blood in K2EDTA tubes following their own protocols. For TCRbeta analysis, collaborator samples were shipped as frozen whole blood, as isolated PBMCs, or as DNA extracted from either sample type. This sequence was found in a man in his 70s with acute or convalescent COVID-19. The sequenced sample consisted of peripheral blood. This chain is built from TRBV5-1 and TRBJ2-4; perhaps TRBD2 is the D gene, with 6 bases matching. In nucleotide form, the sequence is TGCGCCAGCAGCTTAGGCGGGGAGGTGTCCAAAAACATTCAGTACTTC. Translated, it gives CASSLGGEVSKNIQYF. Joined to the reference TRBV5-1 and TRBJ2-4 proteins, this CDR3 gives the full variable domain: KAGVTQTPRYLIKTRGQQVTLSCSPISGHRSVSWYQQTPGQGLQFLFEYFSETQRNKGNFPGRFSGRQFSNSRSEMNVSTLELGDSALYLCASSLGGEVSKNIQYFGAGTRLSVL.